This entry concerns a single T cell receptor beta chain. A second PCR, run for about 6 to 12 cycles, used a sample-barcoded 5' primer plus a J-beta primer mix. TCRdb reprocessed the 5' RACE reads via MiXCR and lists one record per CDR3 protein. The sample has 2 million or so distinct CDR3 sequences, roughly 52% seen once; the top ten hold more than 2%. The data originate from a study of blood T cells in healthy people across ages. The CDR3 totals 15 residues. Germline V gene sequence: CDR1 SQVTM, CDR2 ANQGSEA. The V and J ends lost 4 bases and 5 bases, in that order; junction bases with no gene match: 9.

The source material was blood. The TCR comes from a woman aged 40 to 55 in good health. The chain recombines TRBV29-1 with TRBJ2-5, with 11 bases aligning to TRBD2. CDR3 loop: CSVGPSGGQGETQYF. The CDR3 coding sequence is TGCAGCGTTGGCCCTAGCGGGGGGCAAGGGGAGACCCAGTACTTC.